Each of the 3 T cell receptor beta chains below was sequenced from the same sample in a study of regulatory T cells in long-lasting Graves disease. Time point: newly diagnosed GD, antithyroid drugs for less than 3 months. From RNA extracted from PBMCs, the TCR library was made. Construction of TCR beta libraries relied on iRepertoire HTBI primers and on Arm-PCR targeting CDR3 regions. TCRdb called the multiplex PCR reads again in MiXCR, with one record for every CDR3 protein. The repertoire has approximately 560,000 distinct CDR3 sequences, about 16% of them found once; the top ten carry around 12%. This sample was also put to use in a study of T cells in Graves' hyperthyroidism and ophthalmopathy.

The material was peripheral blood mononuclear cells (PBMCs), obtained at new diagnosis, from a patient treated with antithyroid drugs. Every receptor here comes from a man younger than 35 with Graves disease.

This clonotype was counted ten times or more. This chain links TRBV6-1 with TRBJ1-1; D gene uncertain. The V end was cut by 1 base, the J end by 1 base, with 7 bases between. This CDR3 has 14 amino acids. CDR1 is MNHNS, CDR2 SASEGT, per germline. As DNA, the CDR3 is TGTGCCAGCAGTGAAGTCGGCGGGAACACTGAAGCTTTCTTT. Protein: CASSEVGGNTEAFF.

The chain recombines TRBV4-1 with TRBJ1-2; D is undetermined. Germline loops: CDR1 MGHRA, CDR2 YSYEKL. V was trimmed by 0 bases and J by 4 bases, leaving 9 bases between them. This CDR3 region has 14 residues. In nucleotides, the CDR3 is TGCGCCAGCAGCCAAGAGCTTCAGGCCTATGGCTACACCTTC. Translated: CASSQELQAYGYTF.

This clonotype was seen a handful of times. V usage is TRBV5-1 and J usage is TRBJ2-1; 9 bases agree with TRBD1. Germline lookup yields CDR1 SGHRS and CDR2 YFSETQ. The junction had 7 bases not matched to a gene; V was cut back by 4 bases and J by 5 bases. CDR3 length: 15 amino acids. The CDR3: CASSHRDRVDNEQFF. The CDR3, as DNA: TGCGCCAGCAGCCACCGGGACAGGGTTGACAATGAGCAGTTCTTC.